This T cell receptor (beta chain) is from a study of Ad26.COV2.S vaccination and SARS-CoV-2 variants. Across the whole study: The donor participated in the COV1001 trial, in its Ad26.COV2.S arm. Intramuscular Ad26.COV2.S at 5x10^10 or 1x10^11 viral particles.

The V segment lost 6 bases and the J segment 6 bases; nucleotides outside the gene matches: 4. The germline CDR1 and CDR2 sequences are KGHDR and SFDVKD. This CDR3 spans 13 amino acids. Overall study findings and caveats: Researchers cautioned that TCR breadth and depth analyses may have underestimated total T cell responses.

Treatment defined: 15 to 20 received Ad26.COV2.S at low or high dose, single or two shots; 5 received placebo; per-sample allocation not given. All samples were drawn on day 63, counting from the first vaccine or placebo injection. Assay used: immunoSEQ multiplex PCR; TCRdb lists only in-frame clones, some missing. The data show around 400,000 clones, with 75% to 90% seen just once and about 1.9% held by the top ten. Regarding this clone: What it binds is not known.

This specimen consisted of peripheral blood, obtained in a trial of Ad26.COV2.S vaccine versus placebo. This sequence joins TRBV24-1 and TRBJ2-7; 10 bases line up with TRBD1. This receptor was identified in a person aged 18-60 years who received the Ad26.COV2.S COVID-19 vaccine or a placebo. This CDR3 is CATSRQGAGEQYF. The CDR3 DNA sequence: TGTGCCACCAGTCGACAGGGGGCGGGCGAGCAGTACTTC.